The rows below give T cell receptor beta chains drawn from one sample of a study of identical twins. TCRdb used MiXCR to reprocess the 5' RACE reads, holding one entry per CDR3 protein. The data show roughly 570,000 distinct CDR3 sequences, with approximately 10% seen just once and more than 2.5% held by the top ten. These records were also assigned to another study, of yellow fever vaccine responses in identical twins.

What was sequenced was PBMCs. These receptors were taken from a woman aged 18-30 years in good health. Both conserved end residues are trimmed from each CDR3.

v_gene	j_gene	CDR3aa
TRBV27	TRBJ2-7	ASSYSGTGNEQY
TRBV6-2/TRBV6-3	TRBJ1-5	ASSRPIPVQPQH
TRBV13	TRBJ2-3	ASSLGSSGGTDTQY
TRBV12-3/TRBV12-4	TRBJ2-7	ASTPGQGTYEQY
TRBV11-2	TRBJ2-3	ASSSEYGDTQY
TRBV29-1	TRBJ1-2	SVDTRDGYT
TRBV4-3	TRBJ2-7	ASSQEMSSYEQY
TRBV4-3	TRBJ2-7	ASSPSGAESYEQY
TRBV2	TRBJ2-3	ASNWGRGTQDTQY
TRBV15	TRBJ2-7	ATSRDTGAEQY
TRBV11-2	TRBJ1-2	ASSSPRPRGYT
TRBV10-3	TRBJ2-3	AIGAPTDTQY
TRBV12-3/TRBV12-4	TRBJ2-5	ASSPPVGVSETQY
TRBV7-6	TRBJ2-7	ASSFGLAGGVSSYEQY
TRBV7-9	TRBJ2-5	ASSLRPLGQGKETQY
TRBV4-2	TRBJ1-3	ASSPPGTPAGNTIY
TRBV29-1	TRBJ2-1	SVETLAVLSSYNEQF
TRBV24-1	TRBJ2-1	ATSDPWIGGIDYNEQF
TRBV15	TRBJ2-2	ATSRAYTGTGYTGELF
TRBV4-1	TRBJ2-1	ASSQDVPSGLAGSNEQF
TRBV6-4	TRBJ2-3	ASSDASGGHTDTQY
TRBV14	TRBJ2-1	ASSTRGYNEQF
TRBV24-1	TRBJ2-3	ATGDKTSTDTQY
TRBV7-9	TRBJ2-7	ASSSDILPGGSYEQY
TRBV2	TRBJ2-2	ASSEVGQGAPVAGELF
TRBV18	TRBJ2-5	ASFGTLGEETQY
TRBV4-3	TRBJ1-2	ASSQDLANRLGYT
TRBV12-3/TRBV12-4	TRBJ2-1	ASSLAPASGDRGQF
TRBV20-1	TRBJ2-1	SVRDYLNEQF
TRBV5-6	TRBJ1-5	ASSFLTGNQPQH
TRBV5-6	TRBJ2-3	ASSPLSPLMYTQY
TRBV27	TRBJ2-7	ASSPSGFPYEQY
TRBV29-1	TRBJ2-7	SFRGLIYEQY
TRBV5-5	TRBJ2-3	ASSHSSGSRIDTQY
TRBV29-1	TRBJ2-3	SVKGSHPY
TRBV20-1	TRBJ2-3	SATGADTQY
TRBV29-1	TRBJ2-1	SDRSWDNEQF
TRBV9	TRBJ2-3	ASSVALAGGDNTQY
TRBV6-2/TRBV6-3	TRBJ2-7	ASSPPGEQY
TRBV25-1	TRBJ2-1	ASTSTRGRGYNEQF
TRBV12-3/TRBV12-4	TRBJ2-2	ATGHLNTGELF
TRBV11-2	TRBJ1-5	ASSLQGAGGQPQH
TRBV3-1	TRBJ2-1	ASSQDLVTPSV
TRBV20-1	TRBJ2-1	SARQNEQF
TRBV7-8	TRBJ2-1	ASSLANPAGGDPF
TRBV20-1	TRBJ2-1	SARRGPNEQF
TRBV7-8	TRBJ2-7	ASSLRDSYYEQY
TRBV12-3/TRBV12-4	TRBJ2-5	ASTLGRETQY
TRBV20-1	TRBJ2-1	SASTGTWNEQF
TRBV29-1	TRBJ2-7	SVASGGYRPEQY
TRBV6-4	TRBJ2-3	ASSDGDPDTQY
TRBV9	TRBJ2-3	ASSAAAHDTDTQY
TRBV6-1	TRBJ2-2	ASRSWSGSLNTGELF